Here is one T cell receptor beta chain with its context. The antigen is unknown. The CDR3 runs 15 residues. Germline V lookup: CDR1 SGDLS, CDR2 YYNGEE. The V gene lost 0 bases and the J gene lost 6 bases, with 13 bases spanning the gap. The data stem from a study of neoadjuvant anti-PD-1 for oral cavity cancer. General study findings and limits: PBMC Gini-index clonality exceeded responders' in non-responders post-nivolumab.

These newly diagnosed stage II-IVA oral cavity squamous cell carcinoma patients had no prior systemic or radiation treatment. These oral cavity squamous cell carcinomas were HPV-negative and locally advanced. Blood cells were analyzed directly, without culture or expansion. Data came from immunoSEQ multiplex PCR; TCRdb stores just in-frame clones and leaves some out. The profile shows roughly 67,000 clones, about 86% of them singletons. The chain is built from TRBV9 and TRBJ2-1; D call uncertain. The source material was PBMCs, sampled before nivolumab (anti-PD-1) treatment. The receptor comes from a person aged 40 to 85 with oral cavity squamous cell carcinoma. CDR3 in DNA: TGTGCCAGCAGCGTAGACGGGCCTTTGGGCAATGAGCAGTTCTTC. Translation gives CASSVDGPLGNEQFF.